This passage covers 14 T cell receptor beta chains from one sample sequenced in a study of blood T cell repertoires in COVID-19. Clones were read by immunoSEQ multiplex PCR, and TCRdb kept only the in-frame ones, dropping some. The table lists 150,000 to 200,000 clones, 80% to 85% of them singletons. Sample: peripheral blood. These receptors all come from a woman aged 25-40 years with acute or convalescent COVID-19.

This clone was counted between two and nine times. The chain links TRBV28 to TRBJ2-7, with D unclear. The germline V gene has CDR1 MDHEN and CDR2 SYDVKM. The CDR3 totals 13 residues. The ends were cut back, 5 bases at V and 2 bases at J, with 10 bases in the middle. The CDR3 DNA is TGTGCCAGCAGTAAAGAGTTCGCCTACGAGCAGTACTTC. Its protein product is CASSKEFAYEQYF.

This sequence joins TRBV7-6 and TRBJ1-5; D gene uncertain. CDR3 length equals 14 residues. The V gene lost 1 base and the J gene lost 4 bases, with 8 bases spanning the gap. Germline assignment: CDR1 SGHVS and CDR2 FNYEAQ. CDR3 protein: CASSLGQINQPQHF. The DNA of the CDR3 is TGTGCCAGCAGCTTAGGTCAGATTAATCAGCCCCAGCATTTT.

Comments on this clone: Other nucleotide sequences in the sample specify the same CDR3. The chain couples TRBV7-2 to TRBJ1-5; weak D call: TRBD1 (6 bases). The germline V gene has CDR1 SGHTA and CDR2 FQGNSA. Trimming stripped 4 bases from V and 7 bases from J, with 14 bases between. The CDR3 runs 14 residues. For the CDR3, the DNA is TGTGCCAGCAGCTCCCAAGGGGGAGGGCAGCCCCAGCATTTT. It encodes CASSSQGGGQPQHF.

The chain links TRBV18 to TRBJ1-2, with a weak D call TRBD1 (5 bases). Germline lookup yields CDR1 KGHSH and CDR2 LQKENI. This CDR3 region has 13 residues. The V and J ends lost 3 bases and 6 bases respectively, with 11 bases between them. CDR3 coding DNA: TGTGCCAGCTCACCTGGGACTAGGGATGGCTACACCTTC. Amino acid sequence: CASSPGTRDGYTF.

This clone was observed a single time. Other DNA sequences in the same sample also yield this CDR3. The J gene is TRBJ2-1, the V gene TRBV5-1; possible D gene TRBD2, 6 bases. Germline lookup yields CDR1 SGHRS and CDR2 YFSETQ. CDR3 length: 15 residues. V lost 2 bases to trimming and J lost 0 bases, with 9 bases between them. This CDR3 reads CASSFGGSSYNEQFF. The CDR3 DNA reads as TGCGCCAGCAGCTTCGGGGGAAGCTCCTACAATGAGCAGTTCTTC.

CDR3 protein: CASSSPGQGLGNEQFF. The CDR3 DNA sequence: TGTGCCAGCAGTTCTCCGGGACAGGGGCTCGGAAATGAGCAGTTCTTC. This chain links TRBV28 with TRBJ2-1; 10 bases align to TRBD1. The CDR3 contains 16 residues. Trimming at V came to 4 bases and at J to 7 bases, leaving 10 bases not matched to a gene. Germline V gene sequence: CDR1 MDHEN, CDR2 SYDVKM.

A remark on this clone: This specimen includes other DNA sequences encoding the same CDR3. The chain links TRBV3-1 (or the pseudogene TRBV3-2) to TRBJ1-1, with unresolved D. The CDR3 runs to 12 residues. V was clipped by 1 base and J by 5 bases, with 5 bases between them. Germline-derived CDR1 and CDR2 are LGHDT and YNNKEL (reference sequence). This CDR3 is CASSQVSTEAFF. Written as DNA, the CDR3 is TGTGCCAGCAGCCAAGTGTCAACTGAAGCTTTCTTT.

The chain uses TRBV7-9 and TRBJ2-7; 7 bases line up with TRBD2. J was trimmed by 1 base and V by 6 bases; bases with no gene match: 15. CDR3 length: 17 amino acids. The germline V gene encodes CDR1 SEHNR and CDR2 FQNEAQ (reference sequence). Here the CDR3 DNA reads TGTGCCAGCAGTTCATCCGTAGGGGACTACCCTTCCTACGAGCAGTACTTC. Translated: CASSSSVGDYPSYEQYF.

The chain has TRBV19 and TRBJ1-6; 10 positions match TRBD1. Trimming took 10 bases from V and 6 from J; bases not matched to a gene: 6. The germline V gene encodes CDR1 LNHDA and CDR2 SQIVND (reference sequence). This CDR3 spans 14 amino acids. In nucleotides, the CDR3 is TGTGCCACTAAAGGGGACAGGGGTAATTCACCCCTCCACTTT. Its protein product is CATKGDRGNSPLHF. The variable domain in full, with the rest retrieved from reference TRBV19 and TRBJ1-6, is DGGITQSPKYLFRKEGQNVTLSCEQNLNHDAMYWYRQDPGQGLRLIYYSQIVNDFQKGDIAEGYSVSREKKESFPLTVTSAQKNPTAFYLCATKGDRGNSPLHFGNGTRLTVT.

The chain couples TRBV5-1 to TRBJ2-6; TRBD1 aligns across 10 bases. The CDR3 consists of 18 residues. With V trimmed by 0 bases and J by 3 bases, 6 bases remained unmatched. CDR1 and CDR2 (germline): SGHRS, YFSETQ. CDR3: CASSLEGQGLLGANVLTF. The CDR3 DNA follows: TGCGCCAGCAGCTTGGAGGGACAGGGGCTCCTTGGGGCCAACGTCCTGACTTTC.

The J gene is TRBJ2-7, the V gene TRBV7-8; the match to TRBD1 covers 9 bases. With V trimmed by 3 bases and J by 0 bases, 6 bases remained unmatched. CDR1 is SGHVS and CDR2 is FQNEAQ in the germline V gene. The CDR3 is made up of 16 amino acids. The CDR3 DNA sequence: TGTGCCAGCAGCTTCAGGACAGGGGTCCGCTCCTACGAGCAGTACTTC. It translates to CASSFRTGVRSYEQYF.

The rearrangement joins TRBV28 to TRBJ2-5, with TRBD2 matching over 10 bases. After removal of 7 bases from V and 5 bases from J, the junction contained 7 bases not matched to a gene. Germline CDR1 MDHEN, CDR2 SYDVKM. This CDR3 has 14 amino acids. In nucleotides, the CDR3 is TGTGCCAGCAAGCTAGCGGGAGTTGGGGAGACCCAGTACTTC. Translation: CASKLAGVGETQYF.

The V and J genes are TRBV7-2 and TRBJ1-6; tentatively, D is TRBD1 (6 bases). This CDR3 has 14 residues. The V end was cut by 3 bases, the J end by 9 bases, with 12 bases between. Germline CDR1 SGHTA, CDR2 FQGNSA. CDR3 nucleotide sequence: TGTGCCAGCAGCTTGTCCCGGGACATTTCACCCCTCCACTTT. This translates into CASSLSRDISPLHF.

The chain couples TRBV6-4 to TRBJ1-1, with TRBD1 matching 12 bases. This CDR3 has 16 amino acids. The V segment lost 6 bases and the J segment 0 bases; nucleotides outside the gene matches: 5. Germline values: CDR1 MRHNA, CDR2 SNTAGT. CDR3 nucleotides: TGTGCCAGCAGACCGGGACAGGGGGCCATGAACACTGAAGCTTTCTTT. This codes for CASRPGQGAMNTEAFF.